This TCR beta chain was recorded in a study of cytomegalovirus exposure and HLA in healthy donors. General observations from the study: According to a later analysis, donors in an Asian-associated ancestry cluster reportedly had fewer N-insertions than the approximately 730-donor mean.

Primers for the PCR totalled 60 Vbeta and 13 Jbeta. Sequencing used immunoSEQ multiplex PCR; TCRdb keeps in-frame clones, though not all of them. The table records about 130,000 clones, more than 65% of them present only once. It was healthy bone marrow donors who served as donors. Per the germline V gene, CDR1 is KGHSH and CDR2 is LQKENI. Trimming shortened V by 0 bases and J by 0 bases, and 15 bases separated the two germline ends. The CDR3 extends over 18 amino acids. In the case of this clone: Its antigen is unidentified.

The TCR sequence derives from a woman aged 55 to 70 in good health and CMV-seropositive. Input material: PBMCs. This rearrangement joins TRBV18 to TRBJ1-5, with D perhaps matching TRBD1 (5 bases). The CDR3 bases are TGTGCCAGCTCACCACCCGTCAGGTTGGGGGGTAGCAATCAGCCCCAGCATTTT. Amino acids: CASSPPVRLGGSNQPQHF. Combining the CDR3 with reference TRBV18 and TRBJ1-5 gives the whole variable domain NAGVMQNPRHLVRRRGQEARLRCSPMKGHSHVYWYRQLPEEGLKFMVYLQKENIIDESGMPKERFSAEFPKEGPSILRIQQVVRGDSAAYFCASSPPVRLGGSNQPQHFGDGTRLSIL.